The 21 T cell receptor beta chains below all came from one sample that was sequenced in a study of T cell responses to AZD1222 COVID-19 vaccine. TCRdb's copy holds only in-frame clones and misses some; the assay was immunoSEQ multiplex PCR. The sample carries more than 95,000 clones, 91% recorded once. Specimen: peripheral blood, collected on day 0 of AZD1222 vaccination. Receptor source: an adult in good health.

This clone has a single count. The chain employs TRBV6-5 and TRBJ2-2; 7 bases align to TRBD2. The V and J ends lost 6 bases and 6 bases, in that order; junction bases with no gene match: 7. CDR1 is MNHEY and CDR2 is SVGAGI in the germline V gene. CDR3 length: 14 amino acids. Written as DNA, the CDR3 is TGTGCCAGCAGCCCGACTAGCAGGGCCGGGGAGCTGTTTTTT. Translated: CASSPTSRAGELFF.

V and J are TRBV27 and TRBJ1-2, with unresolved D. The CDR3 length is 14 residues. Deletions cut 0 bases from V and 2 bases from J, with 7 bases between. Germline CDR1 MNHEY, CDR2 SMNVEV (reference sequence). The CDR3 DNA sequence: TGTGCCAGCAGTTTATCTCGGGGAAACTATGGCTACACCTTC. It codes for CASSLSRGNYGYTF.

This clone was observed a few times. V and J are TRBV15 and TRBJ2-5; tentative D call: TRBD1 (5 bases). The CDR3 totals 15 residues. Germline V gene sequence: CDR1 LNHNV, CDR2 YYDKDF (reference sequence). Trimming took off 0 bases at V and 1 base at J, with 9 bases between the two ends. CDR3 loop: CATSRDLGLQETQYF. The CDR3 bases are TGTGCCACCAGCAGAGATCTGGGGCTCCAAGAGACCCAGTACTTC. Full variable domain (rest looked up from reference TRBV15 and TRBJ2-5): DAMVIQNPRYQVTQFGKPVTLSCSQTLNHNVMYWYQQKSSQAPKLLFHYYDKDFNNEADTPDNFQSRRPNTSFCFLDIRSPGLGDTAMYLCATSRDLGLQETQYFGPGTRLLVL.

This clone was detected only a few times. The V gene is TRBV7-2, the J gene TRBJ1-1; tentative D call: TRBD1 (5 bases). The CDR3 is made up of 15 amino acids. Germline CDR1 reads SGHTA; CDR2 reads FQGNSA. The V end lost 2 bases, the J end lost 0 bases, and 10 bases lay between the germline ends. The CDR3 bases are TGTGCCAGCAGCTTAAATGGCAGGGTGAACACTGAAGCTTTCTTT. This codes for CASSLNGRVNTEAFF.

CDR3 coding DNA: TGTGCCAGCAGCAAAGGGGCGGGAGAAAGCAATCAGCCCCAGCATTTT. This translates into CASSKGAGESNQPQHF. The chain has TRBV21-1 and TRBJ1-5. TRBV21-1 represents a pseudogene. The CDR3 spans 16 residues.

The chain recombines TRBV28 with TRBJ1-2; TRBD1 aligns across 8 bases. Germline V gives CDR1 MDHEN, CDR2 SYDVKM. The junction had 18 bases not matched to a gene; V was cut back by 2 bases and J by 4 bases. The CDR3 covers 19 residues. CDR3 sequence (DNA): TGTGCCAGCAGTTTAAGTCGTGCGAACGATAGACAGGGGTCCTATGGCTACACCTTC. Translating it yields CASSLSRANDRQGSYGYTF.

This chain uses TRBV5-6 with TRBJ2-7, with a weak D call TRBD1 (5 bases). The V and J ends lost 2 bases and 2 bases respectively, with 8 bases between them. The germline V gene has CDR1 SGHDT and CDR2 YYEEEE. This CDR3 is 13 amino acids long. The CDR3 nucleotides are TGTGCCAGCAGCTTACAGGTAACCTACGAGCAGTACTTC. Translated: CASSLQVTYEQYF.

The genes are TRBV15 and TRBJ2-7; D is uncertain. Deletions cut 0 bases from V and 3 bases from J, with 3 bases between. Germline V CDR1 and CDR2: LNHNV, YYDKDF (reference sequence). The CDR3 consists of 12 residues. The CDR3 DNA reads as TGTGCCACCAGCAGAGACTTCTACGAGCAGTACTTC. It specifies CATSRDFYEQYF.

The chain is built from TRBV27 and TRBJ1-2; 7 bases agree with TRBD1. Per the germline V gene, CDR1 is MNHEY and CDR2 is SMNVEV (reference sequence). The junction had 8 bases not matched to a gene; V was cut back by 3 bases and J by 4 bases. CDR3 length: 15 residues. The CDR3 is CASSFADRVGYGYTF. DNA for the CDR3: TGTGCCAGCAGTTTCGCCGACAGGGTCGGCTATGGCTACACCTTC.

The J gene is TRBJ2-1, the V gene TRBV7-7; TRBD1 agrees at 9 bases. J was trimmed by 8 bases and V by 0 bases; bases with no gene match: 5. CDR1 and CDR2 from the germline V gene are SSHAT and FNYEAQ (reference sequence). This CDR3 has 15 residues. The CDR3 loop is CASSLAMGQGHEQFF. The CDR3 DNA follows: TGTGCCAGCAGCTTAGCCATGGGACAGGGCCATGAGCAGTTCTTC. The entire variable domain, with the rest obtained from reference TRBV7-7 and TRBJ2-1, is as follows: GAGVSQSPRYKVTKRGQDVTLRCDPISSHATLYWYQQALGQGPEFLTYFNYEAQPDKSGLPSDRFSAERPEGSISTLTIQRTEQRDSAMYRCASSLAMGQGHEQFFGPGTRLTVL.

The CDR3 is CAWSYSGVRTDTQYF. The CDR3 DNA follows: TGTGCCTGGAGTTACTCGGGGGTCCGGACAGATACGCAGTATTTT. The rearrangement links TRBV30 to TRBJ2-3, with D possibly matching TRBD2 (6 bases). The CDR3 totals 15 residues. CDR1 GTSNPN and CDR2 SVGIG come from the germline V gene (reference sequence). The V gene lost 2 bases and the J gene lost 3 bases, with 15 bases spanning the gap.

DNA for the CDR3: TGTGCCAGCAGTTACGATCGGGACAGCATTTATGGCTACACCTTC. Translation gives CASSYDRDSIYGYTF. The V call is TRBV6-5, the J call TRBJ1-2; 7 nucleotides agree with TRBD1. This CDR3 is built from 15 residues. Looked up from germline, CDR1 is MNHEY and CDR2 is SVGAGI. The ends lost 2 bases at V and 5 bases at J; junction bases unmatched: 8.

The chain has TRBV6-1 and TRBJ2-5, with 7 bases aligning to TRBD1. The V segment lost 8 bases and the J segment 2 bases; nucleotides outside the gene matches: 17. The CDR3 has 17 amino acids. Per germline, CDR1 MNHNS and CDR2 SASEGT. The CDR3 protein is CASRGDLTGTHQETQYF. In nucleotides, the CDR3 is TGTGCCAGCCGTGGAGATCTGACAGGGACCCATCAAGAGACCCAGTACTTC.

J is TRBJ1-2 and V is TRBV5-6; no reliable D call. Trimming took off 2 bases at V and 5 bases at J, with 13 bases between the two ends. CDR3 length: 14 residues. Germline lookup yields CDR1 SGHDT and CDR2 YYEEEE. CDR3 coding DNA: TGTGCCAGCAGCTTAGCTAGGTATTCATATGGCTACACCTTC. Amino acid sequence: CASSLARYSYGYTF.

The chain joins TRBV6-5 to TRBJ2-7, with D perhaps TRBD2 (5 bases). Germline CDR1 MNHEY, CDR2 SVGAGI. Trimming took 4 bases from V and 2 from J, leaving 12 bases between them. CDR3 size: 14 residues. The CDR3 reads CASSFPERPYEQYF. CDR3 nucleotide sequence: TGTGCCAGCAGTTTCCCTGAGCGGCCCTACGAGCAGTACTTC.

This clone showed up just once. V usage is TRBV13 and J usage is TRBJ2-6, with D maybe TRBD1 (5 bases). Germline V gene data show CDR1 as PRHDT and CDR2 as FYEKMQ (reference sequence). Deletions cut 2 bases from V and 0 bases from J, with 14 bases between. This CDR3 spans 18 amino acids. The CDR3, as DNA: TGTGCCAGCAGCTTACAAGTCGCAGGGCGCTCTGGGGCCAACGTCCTGACTTTC. As protein: CASSLQVAGRSGANVLTF.

The V and J genes are TRBV5-1 and TRBJ2-1, with D perhaps TRBD1 (6 bases). Germline V lookup: CDR1 SGHRS, CDR2 YFSETQ. The CDR3 spans 14 residues. V was pared by 5 bases and J by 4 bases, with 13 bases between. CDR3 residues: CASRIGQSYNEQFF. The CDR3 nucleotides are TGCGCCAGCAGGATCGGACAGTCATACAATGAGCAGTTCTTC.

The chain links TRBV19 to TRBJ1-1; D gene uncertain. Germline V gene lookup returns CDR1 LNHDA and CDR2 SQIVND (reference sequence). The CDR3 contains 12 residues. Between the trimmed V and J ends, which lost 3 bases and 3 bases, there was a span of 5 bases. This CDR3 reads CASSIIDTEAFF. The CDR3 region has the DNA TGTGCCAGTAGTATTATCGACACTGAAGCTTTCTTT.

The chain has TRBV7-8 and TRBJ2-7; D might be TRBD2 (6 bases). The length of the CDR3 is 14 residues. CDR1 is SGHVS and CDR2 is FQNEAQ in the germline V gene. V gave up 2 bases and J gave up 3 bases, with 11 bases separating them. CDR3 DNA: TGTGCCAGCAGCTTACCGGGAGTAAGCTACGAGCAGTACTTC. Translating it yields CASSLPGVSYEQYF. Full variable domain (missing parts from reference TRBV7-8 and TRBJ2-7): GAGVSQSPRYKVAKRGQDVALRCDPISGHVSLFWYQQALGQGPEFLTYFQNEAQLDKSGLPSDRFFAERPEGSVSTLKIQRTQQEDSAVYLCASSLPGVSYEQYFGPGTRLTVT.

The chain employs TRBV7-2 and TRBJ2-7, with TRBD1 identical over 9 bases. This CDR3 comprises 14 residues. Germline V CDR1 and CDR2: SGHTA, FQGNSA. J lost 5 bases, V lost 7 bases, and 9 bases had no gene match. The CDR3: CASTKGQGSHEQYF. In nucleotides, the CDR3 is TGTGCCAGCACTAAGGGACAGGGTTCCCACGAGCAGTACTTC.

This chain uses TRBV5-1 with TRBJ1-3; D remains ambiguous. The CDR3 sequence is 17 residues long. CDR1 and CDR2 from the germline V gene are SGHRS and YFSETQ. The V gene lost 0 bases and the J gene lost 0 bases, with 13 bases spanning the gap. The CDR3 DNA sequence: TGCGCCAGCAGCTTGGCCCTCGATCCGAGCTCTGGAAACACCATATATTTT. The encoded protein is CASSLALDPSSGNTIYF.